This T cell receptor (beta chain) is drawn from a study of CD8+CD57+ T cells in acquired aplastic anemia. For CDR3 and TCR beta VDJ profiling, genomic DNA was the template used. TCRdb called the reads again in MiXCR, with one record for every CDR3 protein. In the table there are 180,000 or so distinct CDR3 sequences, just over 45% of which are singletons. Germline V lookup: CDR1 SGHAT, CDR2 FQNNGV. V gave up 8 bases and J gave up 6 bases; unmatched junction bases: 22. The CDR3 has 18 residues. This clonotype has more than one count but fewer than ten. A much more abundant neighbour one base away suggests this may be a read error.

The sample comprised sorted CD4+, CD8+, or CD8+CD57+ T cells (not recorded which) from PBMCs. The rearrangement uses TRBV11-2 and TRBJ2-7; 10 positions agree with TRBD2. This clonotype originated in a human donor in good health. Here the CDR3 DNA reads TGTGCCAGCGGCCGCCGGAGGCTAGCGGGAGTAAGCAGTATCGAGCAGTACTTC. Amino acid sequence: CASGRRRLAGVSSIEQYF.